The 20 T cell receptor beta chains listed next were all sequenced from one sample in a study of blood T cell repertoires in COVID-19. Clones were sequenced by immunoSEQ multiplex PCR, and TCRdb holds only the in-frame ones, with some missing. This repertoire shows hundreds of thousands of clones, around nine tenths found once; its top ten account for about 4.6%. The specimen sequenced was peripheral blood. All receptors derive from a man aged 35 to 55 with acute or convalescent COVID-19.

The rearrangement uses TRBV7-2 and TRBJ2-3, with 8 bases fitting TRBD2. The V and J ends lost 2 bases and 0 bases, in that order; junction bases with no gene match: 4. The germline V gene has CDR1 SGHTA and CDR2 FQGNSA. The CDR3 length is 16 residues. The CDR3 loop reads CASSLMAGGSTDTQYF. For the CDR3, the DNA is TGTGCCAGCAGCTTAATGGCGGGGGGCAGCACAGATACGCAGTATTTT.

V and J are TRBV6-1 and TRBJ1-1, with TRBD1 as a possible D gene (5 bases). Germline CDR1 is MNHNS and CDR2 is SASEGT. The CDR3 spans 15 residues. V shed 3 bases and J shed 2 bases, with 13 bases lying between them. CDR3 nucleotides: TGTGCCAGCAGTGATTGGGGGGAGGGAAACACTGAAGCTTTCTTT. This sequence encodes CASSDWGEGNTEAFF.

The J gene is TRBJ1-6, the V gene TRBV10-3; 9 bases agree with TRBD1. Germline CDR1 is ENHRY and CDR2 is SYGVKD. Losses at the gene ends were 5 bases for V and 8 bases for J; bases not matched to a gene: 4. CDR3 size: 14 residues. The CDR3 sequence: CAISLGQGHSPLHF. The CDR3 DNA is TGTGCCATCAGTCTGGGACAGGGTCATTCACCCCTCCACTTT.

The rearrangement joins TRBV7-9 to TRBJ1-3; a possible D gene is TRBD1 (6 bases). Germline V gene sequence: CDR1 SEHNR, CDR2 FQNEAQ (reference sequence). Trimming took 2 bases from V and 3 from J, leaving 11 bases between them. The CDR3 runs to 15 residues. CDR3 loop: CASSLNRDSGNTIYF. The DNA for the CDR3 is TGTGCCAGCAGCTTAAACAGGGATAGTGGAAACACCATATATTTT.

V usage is TRBV2 and J usage is TRBJ1-1, with D unclear. The germline V gene has CDR1 SNHLY and CDR2 FYNNEI. The CDR3 spans 14 residues. V shed 6 bases and J shed 3 bases, with 14 bases lying between them. Here the CDR3 reads CASSVPRGDTEAFF. The CDR3 DNA sequence: TGTGCCAGCAGCGTTCCTCGGGGTGACACTGAAGCTTTCTTT. The full variable domain, rest sourced from reference TRBV2 and TRBJ1-1, is EPEVTQTPSHQVTQMGQEVILRCVPISNHLYFYWYRQILGQKVEFLVSFYNNEISEKSEIFDDQFSVERPDGSNFTLKIRSTKLEDSAMYFCASSVPRGDTEAFFGQGTRLTVV.

The rearrangement uses TRBV6-5 and TRBJ1-2; D perhaps matches TRBD1 (5 bases). The V end lost 8 bases, the J end lost 4 bases, and 11 bases lay between the germline ends. Per the germline V gene, CDR1 is MNHEY and CDR2 is SVGAGI. The CDR3 extends over 12 amino acids. In nucleotides, the CDR3 is TGTGCCAGCGTAAGGGGCCGCTATGGCTACACCTTC. It specifies CASVRGRYGYTF.

In this sample, this clone turned up once. The genes are TRBV5-1 and TRBJ2-1; 12 bases match TRBD2. CDR1 is SGHRS, CDR2 YFSETQ, per germline. The CDR3 spans 17 residues. V shed 4 bases, J shed 7 bases, and the junction held 12 bases outside the gene matches. CDR3 residues: CASSTGLAGNTANEQFF. CDR3 coding DNA: TGCGCCAGCAGCACCGGACTAGCGGGGAACACCGCGAATGAGCAGTTCTTC.

The chain has TRBV11-2 and TRBJ2-3, with 8 bases fitting TRBD2. Unmatched junction bases numbered 6, after V lost 3 bases and J lost 1 base. CDR1 and CDR2 (germline): SGHAT, FQNNGV. The CDR3 is 16 amino acids. CDR3 sequence (DNA): TGTGCCAGCAGCTTGTCCGGGGGGGCGGGCACAGATACGCAGTATTTT. Protein: CASSLSGGAGTDTQYF.

The V and J genes are TRBV30 and TRBJ2-2; the match to TRBD2 covers 12 bases. CDR1 is GTSNPN, CDR2 SVGIG, per germline (reference sequence). Germline trimming cut 4 bases from V and 4 bases from J; bases unmatched to any gene: 10. The CDR3 totals 17 residues. The CDR3 region is CAWTSRLAGAFTGELFF. CDR3 sequence (DNA): TGTGCCTGGACCTCCCGACTAGCGGGGGCCTTCACCGGGGAGCTGTTTTTT.

The chain couples TRBV19 to TRBJ2-2; 10 bases align to TRBD2. The CDR3 is 16 residues long. V dropped 2 bases and J dropped 4; count of bases not matched to a gene: 4. Germline V CDR1 and CDR2: LNHDA, SQIVND (reference sequence). The CDR3 protein is CASSITSGESTGELFF. CDR3 coding DNA: TGTGCCAGTAGTATAACTAGCGGGGAGAGCACCGGGGAGCTGTTTTTT.

The chain is built from TRBV19 and TRBJ1-5, with D possibly being TRBD1 (6 bases). Germline loops: CDR1 LNHDA, CDR2 SQIVND (reference sequence). V lost 3 bases and J lost 7, with 16 bases in between. The CDR3 is made up of 15 amino acids. CDR3 nucleotides: TGTGCCAGTAGTATCAGTAACAGGGTGATACAGCCCCAGCATTTT. Protein sequence: CASSISNRVIQPQHF.

In regard to this clone: Other DNA variants within this sample encode the same CDR3. This rearrangement joins TRBV5-4 to TRBJ2-3; 9 nucleotides align to TRBD2. This CDR3 comprises 15 residues. Germline lookup yields CDR1 SGHNT and CDR2 YYREEE (reference sequence). V lost 4 bases to trimming and J lost 1 base; unmatched junction nucleotides: 4. The CDR3: CASSLASGGTDTQYF. DNA for the CDR3: TGTGCCAGCAGCCTGGCTAGCGGGGGCACAGATACGCAGTATTTT. Variable domain in full (rest from reference TRBV5-4 and TRBJ2-3): ETGVTQSPTHLIKTRGQQVTLRCSSQSGHNTVSWYQQALGQGPQFIFQYYREEENGRGNFPPRFSGLQFPNYSSELNVNALELDDSALYLCASSLASGGTDTQYFGPGTRLTVL.

This chain links TRBV27 with TRBJ2-7, with 9 bases lining up with TRBD1. Germline-derived CDR1 and CDR2 are MNHEY and SMNVEV (reference sequence). V lost 8 bases and J lost 3; bases outside the gene matches: 5. The length of the CDR3 is 13 residues. The CDR3 sequence is CASGTGTFYEQYF. The CDR3 bases are TGTGCCAGCGGGACAGGGACATTCTACGAGCAGTACTTC.

The chain recombines TRBV5-1 with TRBJ2-7; D not resolved. Trimming stripped 0 bases from V and 3 bases from J, with 7 bases between. CDR3 size: 13 residues. Germline V gene data show CDR1 as SGHRS and CDR2 as YFSETQ. The CDR3 DNA reads as TGCGCCAGCAGCTTGGACAGTCGCTACGAGCAGTACTTC. The encoded protein is CASSLDSRYEQYF. Together with reference TRBV5-1 and TRBJ2-7, the CDR3 gives the full variable domain: KAGVTQTPRYLIKTRGQQVTLSCSPISGHRSVSWYQQTPGQGLQFLFEYFSETQRNKGNFPGRFSGRQFSNSRSEMNVSTLELGDSALYLCASSLDSRYEQYFGPGTRLTVT.

This rearrangement joins TRBV15 to TRBJ1-1, with D possibly matching TRBD1 (6 bases). This CDR3 is 16 amino acids long. The germline V and J ends were trimmed by 2 bases and 0 bases, with 13 bases remaining between them. Germline V gene lookup returns CDR1 LNHNV and CDR2 YYDKDF (reference sequence). This CDR3 is CATSRFGQGLNTEAFF. The CDR3 DNA reads as TGTGCCACCAGCAGATTTGGGCAGGGGCTGAACACTGAAGCTTTCTTT.

This sequence joins TRBV6-2 or TRBV6-3 and TRBJ2-7, with D unclear. The CDR3 length is 13 residues. V lost 7 bases and J 3 bases, leaving 13 bases between the germline ends. Germline V gives CDR1 MNHEY, CDR2 SVGEGT. The CDR3 spells CASTPDKFYEQYF. CDR3 bases: TGTGCCAGCACCCCCGACAAGTTCTACGAGCAGTACTTC.

This clone is a singleton in its sample. The chain combines TRBV5-1 with TRBJ1-2; 9 nucleotides agree with TRBD1. Germline CDR1 reads SGHRS; CDR2 reads YFSETQ. V shed 4 bases and J 8 bases; nucleotides not matched to a gene: 9. This CDR3 spans 14 amino acids. CDR3 amino acids: CASSPMGTGKGYTF. The CDR3 DNA reads TGCGCCAGCAGCCCAATGGGGACAGGGAAAGGCTACACCTTC.

The chain recombines TRBV30 with TRBJ1-1; tentative D call: TRBD1 (6 bases). Trimming removed 0 bases at V and 10 bases at J, with 21 bases between. There are 15 residues in the CDR3. CDR1 and CDR2 from the germline V gene are GTSNPN and SVGIG (reference sequence). CDR3 residues: CAWSVLGGGRTGAFF. The CDR3 DNA is TGTGCCTGGAGTGTACTCGGGGGGGGCCGAACAGGAGCTTTCTTT.

The chain carries TRBV5-1 and TRBJ1-2; D remains unclear. Germline V gene sequence: CDR1 SGHRS, CDR2 YFSETQ. The V end was cut by 1 base, the J end by 4 bases, with 11 bases between. The CDR3 totals 14 residues. CDR3: CASSLSEGLYGYTF. The CDR3 nucleotides read TGCGCCAGCAGCTTGTCGGAGGGTCTCTATGGCTACACCTTC. The variable domain in full, completed from reference TRBV5-1 and TRBJ1-2, reads KAGVTQTPRYLIKTRGQQVTLSCSPISGHRSVSWYQQTPGQGLQFLFEYFSETQRNKGNFPGRFSGRQFSNSRSEMNVSTLELGDSALYLCASSLSEGLYGYTFGSGTRLTVV.

J is TRBJ2-2 and V is TRBV24-1; 7 bases are a match to TRBD1. Germline assignment: CDR1 KGHDR and CDR2 SFDVKD. This CDR3 has 15 residues. Losses at the gene ends were 6 bases for V and 0 bases for J; bases not matched to a gene: 3. Written as DNA, the CDR3 is TGTGCCACCAGTTCCGGGACAGCGAACACCGGGGAGCTGTTTTTT. Translated, it gives CATSSGTANTGELFF.